This T cell receptor beta chain was obtained from a study of blood T cell repertoires in COVID-19. At the level of the study: Sites in the United States, Italy and Spain provided acute and convalescent COVID-19 samples. T cells, B-cell-depleted T cells, or PBMCs supplied cDNA or gDNA.

Produced via immunoSEQ multiplex PCR; TCRdb's table is partial and in-frame only. The sample records nearly 300,000 clones, under 90% being singletons. Participant-given clinical history determined each cohort assignment. Exposed volunteers were people who met a COVID-19 case within 2 weeks before study entry. This CDR3 is 15 amino acids long. Per the germline V gene, CDR1 is SNHLY and CDR2 is FYNNEI. V lost 7 bases and J lost 0; bases outside the gene matches: 5. The V call is TRBV2, the J call TRBJ1-5, with 8 positions matching TRBD1. Sequencing input: PBMCs or T cells enriched from blood (not recorded which). The TCR sequence derives from a woman between 50 and 59 years old who had been exposed to COVID-19. The CDR3 nucleotides are TGTGCCAGCAAGGACAGGGAGTATAGCAATCAGCCCCAGCATTTT. It specifies CASKDREYSNQPQHF. Based on the CDR3 plus reference TRBV2 and TRBJ1-5, the full variable domain is EPEVTQTPSHQVTQMGQEVILRCVPISNHLYFYWYRQILGQKVEFLVSFYNNEISEKSEIFDDQFSVERPDGSNFTLKIRSTKLEDSAMYFCASKDREYSNQPQHFGDGTRLSIL.